The clone carrying this T cell receptor (beta chain) was detected many times. The antigen is not known. Template material for amplifying TCR beta CDR3 regions consisted of RNA transcripts. Carried out on the TCR CDR3, a first-round RT-PCR used the HTBI primer set. Using its own MiXCR run on the multiplex PCR reads, TCRdb lists one record per CDR3 protein. Of some 510,000 distinct CDR3 sequences in the sample, under 60% were seen once. V was cut by 3 bases and J by 6 bases, with 11 bases left in between. The CDR3 covers 13 residues. CDR1 is ENHRY and CDR2 is SYGVKD in the germline V gene. The data are from a study of T cells in Graves' hyperthyroidism and ophthalmopathy. Study conclusions and caveats: The majority of expanded thyroid clonotypes above 0.001 also appeared in blood.

Material: peripheral blood or thyroid tissue (not recorded which). The receptor was derived from a woman between 18 and 29 years old with Graves' hyperthyroidism. This chain joins TRBV10-3 and TRBJ1-2, with D possibly matching TRBD1 (5 bases). Written as DNA, the CDR3 is TGTGCCATCAGTGAAGGGGAAAGGGATGGCTACACCTTC. This gives the protein CAISEGERDGYTF.